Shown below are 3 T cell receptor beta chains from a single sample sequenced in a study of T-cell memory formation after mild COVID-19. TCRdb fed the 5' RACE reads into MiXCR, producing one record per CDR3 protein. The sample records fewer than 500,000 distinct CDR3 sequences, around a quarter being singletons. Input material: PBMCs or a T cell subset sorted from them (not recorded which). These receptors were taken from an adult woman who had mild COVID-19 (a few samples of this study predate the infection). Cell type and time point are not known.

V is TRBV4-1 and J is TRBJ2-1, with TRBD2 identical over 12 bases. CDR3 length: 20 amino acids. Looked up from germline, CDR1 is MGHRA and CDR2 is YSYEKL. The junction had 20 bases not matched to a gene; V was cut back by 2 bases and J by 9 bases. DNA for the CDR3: TGCGCCAGCAGCCAATCAATACTAGCGGGGGGCCCTAGCCGCAATCCTGAGCAGTTCTTC. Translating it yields CASSQSILAGGPSRNPEQFF.

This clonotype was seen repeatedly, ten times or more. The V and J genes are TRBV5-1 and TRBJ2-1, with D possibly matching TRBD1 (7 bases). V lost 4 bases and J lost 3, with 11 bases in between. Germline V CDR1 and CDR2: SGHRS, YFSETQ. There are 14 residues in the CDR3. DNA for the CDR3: TGCGCCAGCAGCCCCCAGGGGGGCTACAATGAGCAGTTCTTC. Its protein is CASSPQGGYNEQFF. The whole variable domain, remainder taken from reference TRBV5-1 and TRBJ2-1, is KAGVTQTPRYLIKTRGQQVTLSCSPISGHRSVSWYQQTPGQGLQFLFEYFSETQRNKGNFPGRFSGRQFSNSRSEMNVSTLELGDSALYLCASSPQGGYNEQFFGPGTRLTVL.

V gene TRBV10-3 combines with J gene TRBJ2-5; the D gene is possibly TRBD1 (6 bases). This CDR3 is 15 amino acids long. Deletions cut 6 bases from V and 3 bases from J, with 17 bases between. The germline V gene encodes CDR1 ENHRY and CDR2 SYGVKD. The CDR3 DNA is TGTGCCATCAGGCCAGACCGGGACACCAAAGAGACCCAGTACTTC. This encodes CAIRPDRDTKETQYF.